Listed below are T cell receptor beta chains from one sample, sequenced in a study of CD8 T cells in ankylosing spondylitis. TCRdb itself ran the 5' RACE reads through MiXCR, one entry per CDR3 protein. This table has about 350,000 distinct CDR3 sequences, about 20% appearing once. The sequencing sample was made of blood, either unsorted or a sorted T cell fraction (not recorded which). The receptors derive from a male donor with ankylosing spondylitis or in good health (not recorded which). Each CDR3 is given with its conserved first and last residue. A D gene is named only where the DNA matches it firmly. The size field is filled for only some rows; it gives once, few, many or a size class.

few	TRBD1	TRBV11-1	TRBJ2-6	CASSLVGRTGSGANVLTF	TGTGCCAGCAGCTTAGTAGGTCGGACAGGATCTGGGGCCAACGTCCTGACTTTC
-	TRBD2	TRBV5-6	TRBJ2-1	CASSLAGLASYNEQFF	TGTGCCAGCAGCTTGGCTGGACTAGCGAGTTACAATGAGCAGTTCTTC
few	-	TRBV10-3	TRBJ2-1	CAISVGGGAAGYEQFF	TGTGCCATCAGTGTTGGGGGGGGGGCGGCGGGATATGAGCAGTTCTTC
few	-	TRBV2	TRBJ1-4	CASSSGLRGEKLFF	TGTGCCAGCAGCTCGGGACTCCGTGGTGAAAAACTGTTTTTT
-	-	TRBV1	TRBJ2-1	CTRSPRYAAAFF	TGCACCAGAAGCCCAAGATATGCCGCGGCGTTCTTC
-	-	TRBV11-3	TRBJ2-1	CASSSHGEQFF	TGTGCCAGCAGCTCCCATGGGGAGCAGTTCTTC
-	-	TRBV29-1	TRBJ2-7	CSVEGMGPDEQYF	TGCAGCGTTGAAGGGATGGGGCCGGACGAGCAGTACTTC
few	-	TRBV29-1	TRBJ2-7	CSVGGHSYPYEQYF	TGCAGCGTGGGGGGTCACAGCTATCCCTACGAGCAGTACTTC
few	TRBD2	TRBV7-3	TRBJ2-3	CASSITGGPGDTQYF	TGTGCCAGCAGCATAACGGGGGGGCCGGGAGATACGCAGTATTTT
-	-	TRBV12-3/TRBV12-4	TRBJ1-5	CASSFRAFNQPQHF	TGTGCCAGCAGTTTCCGGGCCTTCAATCAGCCCCAGCATTTT
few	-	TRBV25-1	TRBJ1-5	CASSDLNDNQPQHF	TGTGCCAGCAGTGACCTCAATGACAATCAGCCCCAGCATTTT
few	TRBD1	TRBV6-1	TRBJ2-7	CASSTGTGKSYEQYF	TGTGCCAGCAGCACAGGGACAGGGAAATCCTACGAGCAGTACTTC